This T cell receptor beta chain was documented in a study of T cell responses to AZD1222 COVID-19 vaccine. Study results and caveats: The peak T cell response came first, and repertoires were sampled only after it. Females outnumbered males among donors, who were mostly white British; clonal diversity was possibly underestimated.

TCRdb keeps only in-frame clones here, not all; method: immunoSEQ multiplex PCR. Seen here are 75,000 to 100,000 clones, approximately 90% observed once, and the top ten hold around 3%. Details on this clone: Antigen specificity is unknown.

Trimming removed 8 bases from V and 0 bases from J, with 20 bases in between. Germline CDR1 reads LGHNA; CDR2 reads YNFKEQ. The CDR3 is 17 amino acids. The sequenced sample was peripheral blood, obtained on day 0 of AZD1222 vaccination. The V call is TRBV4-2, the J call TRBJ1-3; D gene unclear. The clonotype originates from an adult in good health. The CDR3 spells CASPMEEVSVSGNTIYF. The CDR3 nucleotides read TGTGCCAGCCCTATGGAAGAAGTTTCCGTCTCTGGAAACACCATATATTTT.